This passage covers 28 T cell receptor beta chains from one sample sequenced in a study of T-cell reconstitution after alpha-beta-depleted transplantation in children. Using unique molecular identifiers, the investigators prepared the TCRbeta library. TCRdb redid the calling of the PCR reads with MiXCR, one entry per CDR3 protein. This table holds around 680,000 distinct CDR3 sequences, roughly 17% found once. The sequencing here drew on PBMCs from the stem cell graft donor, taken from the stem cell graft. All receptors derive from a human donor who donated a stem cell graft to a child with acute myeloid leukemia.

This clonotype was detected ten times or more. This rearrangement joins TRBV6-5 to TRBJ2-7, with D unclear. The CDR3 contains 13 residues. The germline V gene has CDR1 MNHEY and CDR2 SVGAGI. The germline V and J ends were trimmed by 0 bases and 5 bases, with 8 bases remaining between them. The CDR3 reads CASSYSRSHEQYV. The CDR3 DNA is TGTGCCAGCAGTTACTCCCGTAGCCACGAGCAGTACGTC.

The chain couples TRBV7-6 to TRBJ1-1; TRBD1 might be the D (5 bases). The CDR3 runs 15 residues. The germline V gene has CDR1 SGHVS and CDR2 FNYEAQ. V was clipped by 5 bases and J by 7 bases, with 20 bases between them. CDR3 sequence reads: CASSPPGTRLGEAFF. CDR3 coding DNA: TGTGCCAGCAGCCCTCCCGGGACGAGGTTAGGTGAAGCTTTCTTT.

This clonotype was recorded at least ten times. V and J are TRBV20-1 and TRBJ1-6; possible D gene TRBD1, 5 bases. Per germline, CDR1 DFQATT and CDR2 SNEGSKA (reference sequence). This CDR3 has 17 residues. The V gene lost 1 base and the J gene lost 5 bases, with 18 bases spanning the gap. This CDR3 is CSARVRGVNVNNSPLHF. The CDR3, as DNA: TGCAGTGCTAGAGTTAGGGGAGTAAATGTCAATAATTCACCCCTCCACTTT.

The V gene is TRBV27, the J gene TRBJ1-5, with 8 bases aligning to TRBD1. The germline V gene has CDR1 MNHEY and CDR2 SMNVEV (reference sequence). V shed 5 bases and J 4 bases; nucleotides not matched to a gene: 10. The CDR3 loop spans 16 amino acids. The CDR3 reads CASSPDFGTGNQPQHF. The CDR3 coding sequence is TGTGCCAGCAGTCCTGATTTCGGGACAGGTAATCAGCCCCAGCATTTT.

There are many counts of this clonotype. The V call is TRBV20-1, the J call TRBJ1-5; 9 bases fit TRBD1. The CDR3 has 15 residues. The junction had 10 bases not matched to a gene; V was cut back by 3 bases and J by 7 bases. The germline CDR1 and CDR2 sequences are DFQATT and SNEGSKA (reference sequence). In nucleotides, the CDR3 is TGCAGTGCTAGGGATTCCGGGACAGGGAAACAGCCCCAGCATTTT. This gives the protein CSARDSGTGKQPQHF.

CDR3 coding DNA: TGCAGTGCTAGGGGTTTGGGCACAGATACGCAGTATTTT. It is translated as CSARGLGTDTQYF. This rearrangement joins TRBV20-1 to TRBJ2-3, with D unresolved. Germline V gene data show CDR1 as DFQATT and CDR2 as SNEGSKA (reference sequence). The V end lost 3 bases, the J end lost 1 base, and 8 bases lay between the germline ends. The CDR3 runs 13 residues.

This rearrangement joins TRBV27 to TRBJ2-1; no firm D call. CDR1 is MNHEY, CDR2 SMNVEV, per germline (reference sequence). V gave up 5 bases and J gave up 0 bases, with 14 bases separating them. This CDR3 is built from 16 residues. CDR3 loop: CASSGRLPYSYNEQFF. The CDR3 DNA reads TGTGCCAGCAGTGGCAGGTTACCGTACTCCTACAATGAGCAGTTCTTC.

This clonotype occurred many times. The CDR3 region has the DNA TGCAGTGCTAGAGCACTTAAGCCGCTCAGCGGGTCTCACTCCTACAATGAGCAGTTCTTC. This sequence encodes CSARALKPLSGSHSYNEQFF. V and J are TRBV20-1 and TRBJ2-1; TRBD2 is a possible D gene (6 bases). Germline CDR1 and CDR2: DFQATT and SNEGSKA (reference sequence). V shed 1 base and J shed 0 bases, with 25 bases lying between them. The CDR3 is 20 residues long.

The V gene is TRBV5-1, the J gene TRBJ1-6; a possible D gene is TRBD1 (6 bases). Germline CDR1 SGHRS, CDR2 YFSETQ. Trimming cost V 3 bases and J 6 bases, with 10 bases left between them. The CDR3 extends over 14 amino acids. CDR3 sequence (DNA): TGCGCCAGCAGCTGGGGGGACACTAATTCACCCCTCCACTTT. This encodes CASSWGDTNSPLHF.

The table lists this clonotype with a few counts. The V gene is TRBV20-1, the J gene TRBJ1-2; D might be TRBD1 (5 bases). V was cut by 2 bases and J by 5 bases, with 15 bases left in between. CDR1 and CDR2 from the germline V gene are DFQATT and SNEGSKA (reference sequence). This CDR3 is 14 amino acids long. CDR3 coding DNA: TGCAGTGCTAGACCCGAGGGGATTTGGTATGGCTACACCTTC. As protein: CSARPEGIWYGYTF.

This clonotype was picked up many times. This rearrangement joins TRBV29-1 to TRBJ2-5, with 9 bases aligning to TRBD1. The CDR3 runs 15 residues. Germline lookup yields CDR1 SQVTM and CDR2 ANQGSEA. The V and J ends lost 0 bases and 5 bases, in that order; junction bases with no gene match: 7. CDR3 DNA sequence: TGCAGCGTTGAAGATGGGAGACAGGGGGACGAGACCCAGTACTTC. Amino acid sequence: CSVEDGRQGDETQYF.

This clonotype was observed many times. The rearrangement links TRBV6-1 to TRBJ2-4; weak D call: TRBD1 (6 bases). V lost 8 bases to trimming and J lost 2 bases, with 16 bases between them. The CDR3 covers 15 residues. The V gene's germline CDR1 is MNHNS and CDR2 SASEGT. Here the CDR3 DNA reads TGTGCCAGCTCCTCCAGGGGCGGTACCAAAAACATTCAGTACTTC. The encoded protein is CASSSRGGTKNIQYF.

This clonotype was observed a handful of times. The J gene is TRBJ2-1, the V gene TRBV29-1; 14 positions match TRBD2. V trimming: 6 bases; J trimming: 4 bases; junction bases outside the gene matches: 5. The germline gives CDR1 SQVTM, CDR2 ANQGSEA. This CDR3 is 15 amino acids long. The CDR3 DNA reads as TGCAGCGTCGGGACTAGCGGGGGAGGATACAATGAGCAGTTCTTC. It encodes CSVGTSGGGYNEQFF.

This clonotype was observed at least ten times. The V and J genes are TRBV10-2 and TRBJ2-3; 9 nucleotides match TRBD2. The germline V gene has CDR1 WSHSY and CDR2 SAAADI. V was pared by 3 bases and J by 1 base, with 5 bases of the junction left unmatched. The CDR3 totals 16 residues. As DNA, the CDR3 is TGCGCCAGCAGTGAAGTTGTAGCGGGGGGCACAGATACGCAGTATTTT. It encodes CASSEVVAGGTDTQYF.

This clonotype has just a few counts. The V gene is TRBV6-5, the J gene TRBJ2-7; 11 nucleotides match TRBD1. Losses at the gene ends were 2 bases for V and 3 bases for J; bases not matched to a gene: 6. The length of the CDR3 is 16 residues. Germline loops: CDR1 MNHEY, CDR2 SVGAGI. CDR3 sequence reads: CASSYQPGQGVYEQYF. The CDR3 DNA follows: TGTGCCAGCAGTTACCAACCGGGACAGGGGGTCTACGAGCAGTACTTC.

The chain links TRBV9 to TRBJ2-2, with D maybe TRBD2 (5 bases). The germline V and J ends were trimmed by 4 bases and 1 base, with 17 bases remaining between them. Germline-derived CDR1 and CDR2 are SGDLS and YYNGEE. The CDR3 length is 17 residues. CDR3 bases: TGTGCCAGCAGCATACACGCGGGCGTAGGGAACACCGGGGAGCTGTTTTTT. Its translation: CASSIHAGVGNTGELFF.

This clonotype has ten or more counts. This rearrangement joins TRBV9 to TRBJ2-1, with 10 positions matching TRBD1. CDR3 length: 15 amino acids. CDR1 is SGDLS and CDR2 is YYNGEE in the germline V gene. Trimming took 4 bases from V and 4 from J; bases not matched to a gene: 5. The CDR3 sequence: CASSWTGGQYNEQFF. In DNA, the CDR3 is TGTGCCAGCAGCTGGACAGGGGGACAATACAATGAGCAGTTCTTC.

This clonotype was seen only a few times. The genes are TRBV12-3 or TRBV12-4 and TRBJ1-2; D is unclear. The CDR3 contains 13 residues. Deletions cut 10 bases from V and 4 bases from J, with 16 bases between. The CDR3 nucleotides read TGTGCCACCGACACAAGGGTTGGCTATGGCTACACCTTC. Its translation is CATDTRVGYGYTF.

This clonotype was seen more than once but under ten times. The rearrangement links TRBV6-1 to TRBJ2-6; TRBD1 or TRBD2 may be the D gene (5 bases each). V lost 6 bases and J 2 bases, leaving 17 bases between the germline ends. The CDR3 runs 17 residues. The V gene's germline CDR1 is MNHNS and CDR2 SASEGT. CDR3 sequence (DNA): TGTGCCAGCAGACCACATCGGGGCTCAGCTGGGGCCAACGTCCTGACTTTC. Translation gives CASRPHRGSAGANVLTF.

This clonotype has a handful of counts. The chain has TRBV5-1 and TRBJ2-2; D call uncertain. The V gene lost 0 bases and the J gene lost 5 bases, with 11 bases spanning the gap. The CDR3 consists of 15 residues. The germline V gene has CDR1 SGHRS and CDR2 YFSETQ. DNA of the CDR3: TGCGCCAGCAGCTTGGCGGCAGGAGCAACCGGGGAGCTGTTTTTT. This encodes CASSLAAGATGELFF. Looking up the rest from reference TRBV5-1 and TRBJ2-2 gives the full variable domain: KAGVTQTPRYLIKTRGQQVTLSCSPISGHRSVSWYQQTPGQGLQFLFEYFSETQRNKGNFPGRFSGRQFSNSRSEMNVSTLELGDSALYLCASSLAAGATGELFFGEGSRLTVL.

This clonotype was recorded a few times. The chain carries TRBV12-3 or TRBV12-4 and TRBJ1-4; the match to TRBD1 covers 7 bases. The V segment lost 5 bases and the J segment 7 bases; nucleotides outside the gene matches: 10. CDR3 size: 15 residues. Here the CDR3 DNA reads TGTGCCAGCAGTCCAACAGGGGTCTATCCTGAAAAACTGTTTTTT. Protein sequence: CASSPTGVYPEKLFF.

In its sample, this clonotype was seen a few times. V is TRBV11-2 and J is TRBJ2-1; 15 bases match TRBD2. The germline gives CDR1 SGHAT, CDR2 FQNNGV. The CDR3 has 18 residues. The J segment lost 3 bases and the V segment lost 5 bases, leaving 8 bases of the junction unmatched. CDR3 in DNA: TGTGCCAGCAGCCTCGGACTAGCGGGGGGGCCGAGCTACAATGAGCAGTTCTTC. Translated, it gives CASSLGLAGGPSYNEQFF.

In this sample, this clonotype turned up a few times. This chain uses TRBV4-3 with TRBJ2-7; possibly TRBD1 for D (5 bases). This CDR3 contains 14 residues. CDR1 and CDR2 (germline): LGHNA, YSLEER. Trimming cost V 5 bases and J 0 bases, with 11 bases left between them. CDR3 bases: TGCGCCAGCAGCATCAGGGTAACCTCCTACGAGCAGTACTTC. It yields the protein CASSIRVTSYEQYF.

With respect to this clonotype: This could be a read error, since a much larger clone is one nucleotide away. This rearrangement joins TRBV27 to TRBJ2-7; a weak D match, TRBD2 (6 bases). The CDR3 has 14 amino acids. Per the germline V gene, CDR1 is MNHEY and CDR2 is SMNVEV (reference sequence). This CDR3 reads CASSPQWRAYDQYF. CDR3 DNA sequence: TGTGCCAGCAGTCCCCAGTGGAGGGCCTACGACCAGTACTTC.

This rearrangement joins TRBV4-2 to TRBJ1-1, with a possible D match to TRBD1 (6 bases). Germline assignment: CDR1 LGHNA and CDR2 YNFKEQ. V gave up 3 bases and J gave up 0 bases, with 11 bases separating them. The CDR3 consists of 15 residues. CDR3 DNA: TGTGCCAGCAGCCAGGGGGCCCGGATGAACACTGAAGCTTTCTTT. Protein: CASSQGARMNTEAFF.

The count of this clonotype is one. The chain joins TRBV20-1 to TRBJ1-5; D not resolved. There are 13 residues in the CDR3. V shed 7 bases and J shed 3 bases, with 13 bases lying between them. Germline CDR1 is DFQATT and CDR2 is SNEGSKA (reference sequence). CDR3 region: CSGEERVNQPQHF. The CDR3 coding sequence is TGCAGTGGGGAGGAAAGGGTCAATCAGCCCCAGCATTTT.

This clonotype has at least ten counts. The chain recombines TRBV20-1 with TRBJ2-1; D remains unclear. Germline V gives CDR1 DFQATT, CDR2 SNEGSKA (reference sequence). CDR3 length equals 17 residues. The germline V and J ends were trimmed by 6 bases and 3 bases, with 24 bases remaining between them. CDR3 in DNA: TGCAGTGCCCTCCCTAACATGGACCGTCGGTACTACAATGAGCAGTTCTTC. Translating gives CSALPNMDRRYYNEQFF.

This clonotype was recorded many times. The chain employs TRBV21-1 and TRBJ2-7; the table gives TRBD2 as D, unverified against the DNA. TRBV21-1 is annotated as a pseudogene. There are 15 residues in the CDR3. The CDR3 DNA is TGTGCCAGCAGCACCCTTAGCGGGGGGGCCTACGAGCAGTACTTC. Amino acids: CASSTLSGGAYEQYF.